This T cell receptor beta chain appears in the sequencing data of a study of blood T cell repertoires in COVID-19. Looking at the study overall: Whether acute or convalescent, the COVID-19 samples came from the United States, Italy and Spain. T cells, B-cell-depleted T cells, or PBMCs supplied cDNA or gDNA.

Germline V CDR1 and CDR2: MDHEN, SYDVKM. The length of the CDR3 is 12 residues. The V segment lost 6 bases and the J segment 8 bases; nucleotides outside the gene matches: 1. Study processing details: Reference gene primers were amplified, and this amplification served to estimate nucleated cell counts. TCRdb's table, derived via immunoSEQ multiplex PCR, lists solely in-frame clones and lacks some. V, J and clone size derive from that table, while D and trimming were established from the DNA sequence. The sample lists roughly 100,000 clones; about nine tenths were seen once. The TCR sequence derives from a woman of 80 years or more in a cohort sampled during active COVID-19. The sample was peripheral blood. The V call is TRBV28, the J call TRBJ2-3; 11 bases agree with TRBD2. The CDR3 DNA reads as TGTGCCAGCAGGGGGACTAGCGGTACGCAGTATTTT. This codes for CASRGTSGTQYF.